Sequencing of this T cell receptor (beta chain) was carried out in a study of early T cells in non-severe SARS-CoV-2 infection. Study background: Sequencing was performed on bulk RNA from unsorted whole blood, leaving chains unpaired.

Looked up from germline, CDR1 is LGHNA and CDR2 is YSLEER. V was cut by 0 bases and J by 1 base, with 3 bases left in between. The CDR3 totals 13 residues. TCRdb redid the calling of the 5' RACE reads with MiXCR, one entry per CDR3 protein. The data contain about 69,000 distinct CDR3 sequences, roughly 13% of them singletons. This sequence was found in an adult who was a healthcare worker with PCR-confirmed SARS-CoV-2 infection or an uninfected control (not recorded which). Sequenced sample: whole blood. V usage is TRBV4-3 and J usage is TRBJ2-5; D is unclear. The CDR3 DNA sequence: TGCGCCAGCAGCCAAGAGATCCAAGAGACCCAGTACTTC. Protein: CASSQEIQETQYF.